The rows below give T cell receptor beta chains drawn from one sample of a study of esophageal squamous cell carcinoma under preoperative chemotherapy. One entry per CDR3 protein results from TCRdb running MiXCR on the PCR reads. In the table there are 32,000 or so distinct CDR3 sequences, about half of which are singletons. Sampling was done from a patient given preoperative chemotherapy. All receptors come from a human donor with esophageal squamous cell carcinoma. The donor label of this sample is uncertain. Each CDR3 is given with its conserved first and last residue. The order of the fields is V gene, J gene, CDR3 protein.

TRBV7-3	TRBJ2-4	CASTGLGTKNTQYF
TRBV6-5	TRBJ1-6	CASSYYNSPLHF
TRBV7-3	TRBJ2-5	CASSPHGGERAQYF
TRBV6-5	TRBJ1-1	CASSYMTRGRTEAFF
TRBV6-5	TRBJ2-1	CASSFSLAGYEQFF
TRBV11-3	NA	CVSSASGVRAKNMQYF
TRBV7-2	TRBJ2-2	CASSLGAGAVKSGALFF
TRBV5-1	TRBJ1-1	CASSPPGQQNTEAFF
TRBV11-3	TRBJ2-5	CASSLGDGGGTQYF
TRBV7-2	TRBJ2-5	CASSLDSGAYNEQYF
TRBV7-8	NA	CASAGKRGRNQDTQYF
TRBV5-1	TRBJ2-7	CASSFGQAYEQYF
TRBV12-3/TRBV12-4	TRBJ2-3	CASSLAEMYTQYF
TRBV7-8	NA	CASQGGSTGAQYF
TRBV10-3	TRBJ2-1	CAISDGAGSYNEQFF
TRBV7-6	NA	CASRAGGDKDTQYF
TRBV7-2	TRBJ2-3	CAGSYVRRARDTQYF
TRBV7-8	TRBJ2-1	CASSSLAGRVENEQFF
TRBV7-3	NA	CASSLSGGSETQYF
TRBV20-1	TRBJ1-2	CSAREAGGYGYTF
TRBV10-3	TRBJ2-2	CAIRRGGRAGELFF
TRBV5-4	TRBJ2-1	CASSLGTSGGGYNEQFF
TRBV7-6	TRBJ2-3	CASSPYSVSATDTQYF
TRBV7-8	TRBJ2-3	CASGGLAGRAGDTQYF
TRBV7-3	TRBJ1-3	CASSSTGALGNTIYF
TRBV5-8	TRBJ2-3	CASSSGLSKRDTQYF
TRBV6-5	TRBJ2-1	CASIWTTNEQFF
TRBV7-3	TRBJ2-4	CASSLGLAGDYIQYF
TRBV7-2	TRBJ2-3	CASSLNGQGTDTQYF
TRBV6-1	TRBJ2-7	CASSTTSGSWEQYF
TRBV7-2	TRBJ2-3	CASRPLAGRGDTDTQYF
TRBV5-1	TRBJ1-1	CASSPDPVNTEAFF